The sequence of this T cell receptor beta chain was determined in a study of blood T cell repertoires in COVID-19. Study-wide background: Italy, Spain and the United States were the sources of the convalescent and acute COVID-19 samples.

Measured with immunoSEQ multiplex PCR; TCRdb has only the in-frame clones, and not every one. This sample has over 110,000 clones; more than 65% occur once, and the top ten carry 9.5% to 13%. Germline V gene lookup returns CDR1 LNHDA and CDR2 SQIVND (reference sequence). V lost 1 base, J lost 3 bases, and 0 bases stayed unmatched. This CDR3 is 14 amino acids long. V is TRBV19 and J is TRBJ2-1; 7 bases line up with TRBD2. The material sequenced was peripheral blood. The receptor was isolated from a man aged 55 to 70 with active or convalescent COVID-19. In nucleotides, the CDR3 is TGTGCCAGTAGTATAGGCGGGAGCTACAATGAGCAGTTCTTC. Residues: CASSIGGSYNEQFF.